The 11 T cell receptor beta chains below all came from one sample that was sequenced in a study of T cell responses to AZD1222 COVID-19 vaccine. Some clones are missing from TCRdb's copy, which holds only in-frame ones; the method was immunoSEQ multiplex PCR. The sample yields about 100,000 clones, 85% to 90% seen once. This specimen was peripheral blood, taken on day 0 of AZD1222 vaccination. The receptors come from an adult in good health.

This clone was found a few times. V usage is TRBV27 and J usage is TRBJ1-5; 7 bases agree with TRBD1. Germline CDR1 and CDR2: MNHEY and SMNVEV (reference sequence). J lost 4 bases, V lost 9 bases, and 6 bases had no gene match. The CDR3 runs to 13 residues. The CDR3 region has the DNA TGTGCCAGTTCGACAGGGAGGAATCAGCCCCAGCATTTT. This translates into CASSTGRNQPQHF.

This chain joins TRBV5-1 and TRBJ1-1; the match to TRBD1 covers 7 bases. The length of the CDR3 is 13 residues. Germline trimming cut 4 bases from V and 4 bases from J; bases unmatched to any gene: 4. Germline V CDR1 and CDR2: SGHRS, YFSETQ. CDR3 nucleotide sequence: TGCGCCAGCAGCGCCACAGGGGTCACTGAAGCTTTCTTT. It is translated as CASSATGVTEAFF.

The chain uses TRBV7-3 and TRBJ2-1; 8 nucleotides agree with TRBD1. This CDR3 has 17 amino acids. V lost 5 bases and J lost 4; bases outside the gene matches: 13. Germline V gene data show CDR1 as SGHTA and CDR2 as FQGTGA. The CDR3 sequence: CASSARLGTGGYNEQFF. The CDR3 DNA follows: TGTGCCAGCAGCGCAAGGCTAGGGACAGGAGGATACAATGAGCAGTTCTTC. Together with reference TRBV7-3 and TRBJ2-1, the CDR3 gives the full variable domain: GAGVSQTPSNKVTEKGKYVELRCDPISGHTALYWYRQSLGQGPEFLIYFQGTGAADDSGLPNDRFFAVRPEGSVSTLKIQRTERGDSAVYLCASSARLGTGGYNEQFFGPGTRLTVL.

The V and J genes are TRBV18 and TRBJ2-7; 11 nucleotides agree with TRBD2. Germline CDR1 is KGHSH and CDR2 is LQKENI. V dropped 2 bases and J dropped 2; count of bases not matched to a gene: 5. This CDR3 is built from 16 residues. The CDR3 nucleotides are TGTGCCAGCTCACCATTAACTAGCGGGAGCCCCTACGAGCAGTACTTC. This sequence encodes CASSPLTSGSPYEQYF.

This clone showed up just once. The V gene is TRBV28, the J gene TRBJ2-2; 12 nucleotides match TRBD2. Germline V gives CDR1 MDHEN, CDR2 SYDVKM. V dropped 3 bases and J dropped 6; count of bases not matched to a gene: 2. The CDR3 is 15 residues long. The CDR3 DNA reads as TGTGCCAGCAGTTTCCTAGCGGGAGGGTCCGGGGAGCTGTTTTTT. This gives the protein CASSFLAGGSGELFF.

The chain combines TRBV19 with TRBJ1-3; D ambiguous. Germline V gives CDR1 LNHDA, CDR2 SQIVND (reference sequence). The length of the CDR3 is 13 residues. Deletions cut 8 bases from V and 0 bases from J, with 8 bases between. CDR3 residues: CASPGSSGNTIYF. In DNA, the CDR3 is TGTGCCAGTCCCGGTTCCTCTGGAAACACCATATATTTT.

This chain joins TRBV27 and TRBJ1-5; the D is unclear. V was cut by 2 bases and J by 2 bases, with 10 bases left in between. CDR3 length equals 15 residues. Germline V gives CDR1 MNHEY, CDR2 SMNVEV (reference sequence). CDR3 protein: CASSLGGSGNQPQHF. For the CDR3, the DNA is TGTGCCAGCAGTTTAGGAGGGTCCGGCAATCAGCCCCAGCATTTT.

The V and J genes are TRBV16 and TRBJ2-7; 9 positions agree with TRBD1. This CDR3 contains 13 residues. CDR1 is KGHSY and CDR2 is FQNENV in the germline V gene. Trimming took 3 bases from V and 5 from J; bases not matched to a gene: 2. CDR3 sequence: CASSHRQGDEQYF. The CDR3 DNA sequence: TGTGCCAGCAGCCATAGACAGGGGGACGAGCAGTACTTC. The complete variable domain, with remaining parts taken from reference TRBV16 and TRBJ2-7, reads GEEVAQTPKHLVRGEGQKAKLYCAPIKGHSYVFWYQQVLKNEFKFLISFQNENVFDETGMPKERFSAKCLPNSPCSLEIQATKLEDSAVYFCASSHRQGDEQYFGPGTRLTVT.

The genes are TRBV10-3 and TRBJ2-2; D is unresolved. The CDR3 covers 16 residues. Deletions cut 4 bases from V and 6 bases from J, with 18 bases between. Germline V gene data show CDR1 as ENHRY and CDR2 as SYGVKD. The CDR3 reads CAISGSRSGLAGELFF. Here the CDR3 DNA reads TGTGCCATCAGTGGGTCTAGGTCTGGGCTGGCCGGGGAGCTGTTTTTT.

This clone has just one count. The chain is built from TRBV11-3 and TRBJ2-7; no reliable D call. Germline loops: CDR1 SGHNT, CDR2 YENEEA. This CDR3 comprises 13 residues. Trimming stripped 1 base from V and 4 bases from J, with 8 bases between. As DNA, the CDR3 is TGTGCCAGCAGCTTAGGAGGCAGTTACGAGCAGTACTTC. This encodes CASSLGGSYEQYF.

The rearrangement uses TRBV5-4 and TRBJ1-3; D is ambiguous. This CDR3 region has 16 residues. V lost 4 bases, J lost 0 bases, and 14 bases lay in between. Germline V gives CDR1 SGHNT, CDR2 YYREEE (reference sequence). CDR3 nucleotides: TGTGCCAGCAGCCTTAGTGGGCACATCTCTGGAAACACCATATATTTT. Protein: CASSLSGHISGNTIYF.